This T cell receptor beta chain was sequenced during a study of cytomegalovirus exposure and HLA in healthy donors. Study background: HLA-typed donors were the source of about 90 million unique TCRs held in an early data release. Study-wide results and caveats: In a later analysis, common viral pathogens appeared linked to several of the most significant clusters. Reports credit the classifier with highly specific, highly sensitive diagnosis of cytomegalovirus status.

The PCR had 60 Vbeta and 13 Jbeta primers. Here immunoSEQ multiplex PCR was the method, and the copy in TCRdb shows in-frame clones only, minus some. The sample records around 190,000 clones, roughly 80% being singletons. With regard to this clone: The antigen is unknown.

The CDR3 is made up of 16 amino acids. Germline CDR1 reads SGHVS; CDR2 reads FNYEAQ. With 5 bases clipped from V and 3 bases from J, the junction kept 13 bases outside the gene matches. The clonotype was recovered from a man in his sixties in good health and CMV-seronegative. Material: PBMCs. V and J are TRBV7-6 and TRBJ2-7; the match to TRBD2 covers 7 bases. CDR3 protein: CASSVSLVGGYYEQYF. CDR3 DNA sequence: TGTGCCAGCAGCGTCTCACTAGTGGGGGGGTACTACGAGCAGTACTTC.